This T cell receptor beta chain came from a study of blood T cells in healthy people across ages. Study outcomes and limitations: When set beside aged donors, long-lived donors presented more naive CD4+ cells and higher diversity.

This clonotype was found many times. The antigen is unknown. A J-beta primer mix and a sample-barcoded 5' primer were used in a second PCR of roughly 6 to 12 cycles. Every cDNA molecule bore a tag from a template-switch adaptor containing 12 random nucleotides. TCRdb processed the 5' RACE reads anew with MiXCR; each CDR3 protein has one entry. The sample lists 750,000 to 1,000,000 distinct CDR3 sequences, roughly 29% occurring once. V was cut by 1 base and J by 5 bases, with 12 bases left in between. The CDR3 covers 15 residues. Germline values: CDR1 MGHRA, CDR2 YSYEKL. These data were also filed under a second study, of T cells of mothers and their children.

J is TRBJ2-1 and V is TRBV4-1, with D uncertain. This sequence was found in a woman in her thirties or forties in good health. Sequenced: blood. CDR3 DNA sequence: TGCGCCAGCAGCCAAGGCGCCCGGGCCAACAATGAGCAGTTCTTC. Protein sequence: CASSQGARANNEQFF.